The clone carrying this T cell receptor beta chain was detected many times. This sample stems from a study of CD8+CD57+ T cells in acquired aplastic anemia. In the study overall: Isolated CD4+ and CD8+ cells, once sorted, yielded DNA averaging 3.2 ug.

The patients chosen for sequencing had shown expansion of CD8+CD57+ cells (detected by flow cytometry). CDR1 and CDR2 (germline): LNHDA, SQIVND (reference sequence). The CDR3 length is 15 residues. V was trimmed by 7 bases and J by 0 bases, leaving 13 bases between them. The TCR beta profiling, which covered VDJ combination and CDR3 sequence, was carried out using genomic DNA as the template. Using its own MiXCR run on the reads, TCRdb lists one record per CDR3 protein. The sample gives approximately 120,000 distinct CDR3 sequences, nearly 40% of which show up once; about 2.4% is in the top ten. The receptor's source is a human donor with aplastic anemia. Input material: sorted CD4+, CD8+, or CD8+CD57+ T cells (not recorded which) from PBMCs. The chain combines TRBV19 with TRBJ1-5; D is ambiguous. The CDR3 bases are TGTGCCAGTACCGTGACCGAGAATAGCAATCAGCCCCAGCATTTT. Its translation: CASTVTENSNQPQHF.